This T cell receptor beta chain appears in the sequencing data of a study of cytomegalovirus exposure and HLA in healthy donors. The study, taken as a whole, reports: Reports credit the classifier with highly specific, highly sensitive diagnosis of cytomegalovirus status. Cytomegalovirus association was assigned to approximately 180 TCR beta chains.

Germline V gives CDR1 MNHEY, CDR2 SMNVEV (reference sequence). V was clipped by 4 bases and J by 4 bases; unmatched bases: 9. CDR3 length: 16 residues. TCRdb keeps only in-frame clones here, not all; method: immunoSEQ multiplex PCR. This sample has roughly 150,000 clones, with over 90% found just once. Concerning this clone: Its antigen is undetermined.

This TCR was sampled from a man aged 18 to 30 in good health and CMV-seropositive. The rearrangement links TRBV27 to TRBJ2-3; 9 bases match TRBD2. The sample comprised PBMCs. The CDR3 loop is CASSSLAGEGADTQYF. DNA of the CDR3: TGTGCCAGCAGTTCATTAGCGGGAGAGGGGGCAGATACGCAGTATTTT.